A single sample is the source of the 30 T cell receptor beta chains below, sequenced in a study of blood T cell repertoires in COVID-19. Libraries were prepared by immunoSEQ multiplex PCR; TCRdb keeps only in-frame clonotypes and omits some of them. The sample has 120,000 to 150,000 clones; 80% to 90% are singletons. The sequenced sample consisted of peripheral blood. All receptors derive from a woman aged 45-60 years in a cohort sampled during active or convalescent COVID-19.

This clone has more than one count but fewer than ten. The rearrangement joins TRBV19 to TRBJ1-1, with unresolved D. Germline CDR1 and CDR2: LNHDA and SQIVND (reference sequence). This CDR3 is built from 12 residues. Deletions cut 1 base from V and 5 bases from J, with 5 bases between. The CDR3, as DNA: TGTGCCAGTAGTATAGCCCGGACTGAAGCTTTCTTT. It codes for CASSIARTEAFF.

This rearrangement joins TRBV9 to TRBJ2-3, with 15 bases that match TRBD2. V gave up 4 bases and J gave up 6 bases; unmatched junction bases: 6. CDR1 is SGDLS and CDR2 is YYNGEE in the germline V gene. CDR3 size: 16 residues. The CDR3 here is CASSKGLAGGRDTQYF. The CDR3 coding sequence is TGTGCCAGCAGCAAGGGACTAGCGGGGGGCCGGGATACGCAGTATTTT.

This chain connects TRBV3-1 (or the pseudogene TRBV3-2) to TRBJ1-2; 11 bases agree with TRBD1. With 4 bases clipped from V and 7 bases from J, the junction kept 11 bases outside the gene matches. The CDR3 has 16 residues. Germline values: CDR1 LGHDT, CDR2 YNNKEL (reference sequence). As DNA, the CDR3 is TGTGCCAGCAGCCCGGGGACAGGGGGGCGTGTGGGTGGCTACACCTTC. It encodes CASSPGTGGRVGGYTF.

This chain uses TRBV30 with TRBJ1-2; D unresolved. Germline V lookup: CDR1 GTSNPN, CDR2 SVGIG (reference sequence). This CDR3 has 11 residues. V lost 2 bases to trimming and J lost 3 bases, with 4 bases between them. CDR3 protein: CAWSYHYGYTF. CDR3 in DNA: TGTGCCTGGAGTTATCACTATGGCTACACCTTC.

The chain joins TRBV10-2 to TRBJ1-5; D is undetermined. V was cut by 3 bases and J by 6 bases, with 12 bases left in between. This CDR3 is built from 14 residues. CDR1 and CDR2 (germline): WSHSY, SAAADI. This CDR3 is CASSDGLRSQPQHF. CDR3 DNA sequence: TGCGCCAGCAGTGATGGCCTGAGGAGTCAGCCCCAGCATTTT.

This rearrangement joins TRBV10-3 to TRBJ2-1; TRBD1 matches 11 bases. The germline V gene has CDR1 ENHRY and CDR2 SYGVKD. The CDR3 consists of 13 residues. V gave up 9 bases and J gave up 7 bases; unmatched junction bases: 5. DNA of the CDR3: TGTGCCATTCGGACAGGGGGCGAGAATGAGCAGTTCTTC. Amino acid sequence: CAIRTGGENEQFF.

The rearrangement uses TRBV9 and TRBJ1-2; D is possibly TRBD1 (5 bases). V lost 0 bases to trimming and J lost 8 bases, with 11 bases between them. CDR1 SGDLS and CDR2 YYNGEE come from the germline V gene. CDR3 length: 13 residues. The CDR3 sequence is CASSVAGGNGYTF. In nucleotides, the CDR3 is TGTGCCAGCAGCGTAGCCGGGGGGAACGGCTACACCTTC.

This clone has only a few counts. This rearrangement joins TRBV7-9 to TRBJ2-1; 12 bases map to TRBD2. CDR1 is SEHNR and CDR2 is FQNEAQ in the germline V gene (reference sequence). CDR3 size: 15 residues. V was clipped by 4 bases and J by 4 bases; unmatched bases: 2. CDR3 loop: CASSSGLAGYNEQFF. In nucleotides, the CDR3 is TGTGCCAGCAGCTCCGGACTAGCGGGGTACAATGAGCAGTTCTTC.

J is TRBJ2-3 and V is TRBV30, with 9 positions matching TRBD2. J lost 4 bases, V lost 5 bases, and 13 bases had no gene match. This CDR3 is built from 16 residues. Germline V gene data show CDR1 as GTSNPN and CDR2 as SVGIG (reference sequence). CDR3: CAWPWPASGVPDTQYF. The CDR3 bases are TGTGCCTGGCCGTGGCCCGCTAGCGGGGTTCCAGATACGCAGTATTTT.

V is TRBV7-8 and J is TRBJ1-5; D is unresolved. The V and J ends lost 1 base and 0 bases respectively, with 13 bases between them. This CDR3 is built from 17 residues. CDR1 and CDR2 (germline): SGHVS, FQNEAQ. The CDR3 loop reads CASSLGEEGDSNQPQHF. The CDR3 DNA reads as TGTGCCAGCAGCTTAGGCGAGGAGGGAGATAGCAATCAGCCCCAGCATTTT.

This sequence joins TRBV19 and TRBJ2-7; 7 nucleotides align to TRBD1. The length of the CDR3 is 14 residues. V lost 5 bases and J lost 6; bases outside the gene matches: 10. Per the germline V gene, CDR1 is LNHDA and CDR2 is SQIVND (reference sequence). The DNA of the CDR3 is TGTGCCAGTAGTTGGGGGACAGATAGTCTCGAGCAGTACTTC. Its protein product is CASSWGTDSLEQYF. The variable domain in full, with the rest retrieved from reference TRBV19 and TRBJ2-7, is DGGITQSPKYLFRKEGQNVTLSCEQNLNHDAMYWYRQDPGQGLRLIYYSQIVNDFQKGDIAEGYSVSREKKESFPLTVTSAQKNPTAFYLCASSWGTDSLEQYFGPGTRLTVT.

This clone was seen a few times. The chain employs TRBV6-5 and TRBJ2-2; D may be TRBD1 (7 bases). The CDR3 loop spans 14 amino acids. Looked up from germline, CDR1 is MNHEY and CDR2 is SVGAGI. V lost 7 bases and J lost 6, with 15 bases in between. CDR3 bases: TGTGCCAGCATTTTCCAGGGGGAGGCCGGGGAGCTGTTTTTT. Translation: CASIFQGEAGELFF.

This chain uses TRBV9 with TRBJ2-2; tentative D call: TRBD2 (6 bases). Germline lookup yields CDR1 SGDLS and CDR2 YYNGEE. The length of the CDR3 is 15 residues. Trimming cost V 0 bases and J 4 bases, with 10 bases left between them. CDR3 loop: CASSVAGTGTGELFF. The DNA of the CDR3 is TGTGCCAGCAGCGTAGCAGGGACTGGCACCGGGGAGCTGTTTTTT.

The CDR3 bases are TGTGCCAGCAGCCCGGATGACAGGAGCTACACCTTC. Amino acid sequence: CASSPDDRSYTF. J is TRBJ1-2 and V is TRBV3-1 (or the pseudogene TRBV3-2); tentatively, D is TRBD1 (6 bases). This CDR3 contains 12 residues. V lost 4 bases to trimming and J lost 9 bases, with 12 bases between them. Germline values: CDR1 LGHDT, CDR2 YNNKEL (reference sequence).

The chain is built from TRBV4-1 and TRBJ1-4, with 9 bases that match TRBD1. V trimming: 0 bases; J trimming: 5 bases; junction bases outside the gene matches: 4. Germline V gene lookup returns CDR1 MGHRA and CDR2 YSYEKL. This CDR3 has 16 amino acids. The CDR3 DNA sequence: TGCGCCAGCAGCCAAGAACGGACAGGGGCGAATGAAAAACTGTTTTTT. Its translation: CASSQERTGANEKLFF.

The V call is TRBV7-9, the J call TRBJ1-6, with D unresolved. The germline V gene has CDR1 SEHNR and CDR2 FQNEAQ (reference sequence). Trimming cost V 0 bases and J 6 bases, with 9 bases left between them. The CDR3 is made up of 15 amino acids. The CDR3 DNA is TGTGCCAGCAGCTTAGCGTCCAGATCTAATTCACCCCTCCACTTT. Its translation is CASSLASRSNSPLHF.

The chain couples TRBV19 to TRBJ2-7; D call uncertain. Per germline, CDR1 LNHDA and CDR2 SQIVND (reference sequence). The CDR3 has 15 residues. Trimming shortened V by 5 bases and J by 2 bases, and 16 bases separated the two germline ends. The CDR3 DNA follows: TGTGCCAGTAGTCCCAGATACCTCAGTCCCTACGAGCAGTACTTC. Its translation is CASSPRYLSPYEQYF.

The chain is built from TRBV5-1 and TRBJ2-7; 10 bases are shared with TRBD1. The J segment lost 8 bases and the V segment lost 5 bases, leaving 10 bases of the junction unmatched. The length of the CDR3 is 14 residues. Per germline, CDR1 SGHRS and CDR2 YFSETQ. This CDR3 reads CASSTGTGALKQYF. The CDR3, as DNA: TGCGCCAGCAGTACCGGGACAGGGGCTCTTAAGCAGTACTTC.

The gene calls are TRBV10-3 and TRBJ1-5; tentatively, D is TRBD1 (5 bases). The V gene's germline CDR1 is ENHRY and CDR2 SYGVKD. This CDR3 region has 13 residues. Between the trimmed V and J ends, which lost 6 bases and 2 bases, there was a span of 8 bases. For the CDR3, the DNA is TGTGCCATCAGCGACAGTCGCAATCAGCCCCAGCATTTT. Its protein is CAISDSRNQPQHF.

V is TRBV19 and J is TRBJ2-5; the D gene is possibly TRBD2 (5 bases). Trimming removed 3 bases from V and 4 bases from J, with 12 bases in between. Germline CDR1 reads LNHDA; CDR2 reads SQIVND (reference sequence). This CDR3 has 14 amino acids. The CDR3 DNA is TGTGCCAGTAGTATCATGGGAGTCGGAGAGACCCAGTACTTC. Protein sequence: CASSIMGVGETQYF.

This rearrangement joins TRBV5-1 to TRBJ1-2; unclear D gene. V lost 0 bases and J 1 base, leaving 13 bases between the germline ends. Germline V CDR1 and CDR2: SGHRS, YFSETQ. The CDR3 is 16 residues long. Written as DNA, the CDR3 is TGCGCCAGCAGCTTGGGCCCCCACAGAGATAACTATGGCTACACCTTC. It codes for CASSLGPHRDNYGYTF. Based on the CDR3 plus reference TRBV5-1 and TRBJ1-2, the full variable domain is KAGVTQTPRYLIKTRGQQVTLSCSPISGHRSVSWYQQTPGQGLQFLFEYFSETQRNKGNFPGRFSGRQFSNSRSEMNVSTLELGDSALYLCASSLGPHRDNYGYTFGSGTRLTVV.

This clone appeared a few times. This rearrangement joins TRBV19 to TRBJ1-2, with D possibly matching TRBD1 (5 bases). The V end was cut by 3 bases, the J end by 5 bases, with 25 bases between. The germline V gene has CDR1 LNHDA and CDR2 SQIVND (reference sequence). The CDR3 is 18 residues long. The CDR3 DNA follows: TGTGCCAGTAGTATCAATTCGTCGGAAACAGGTACGCGGTATGGCTACACCTTC. The encoded protein is CASSINSSETGTRYGYTF. Drawing the rest from reference TRBV19 and TRBJ1-2, the complete variable domain is DGGITQSPKYLFRKEGQNVTLSCEQNLNHDAMYWYRQDPGQGLRLIYYSQIVNDFQKGDIAEGYSVSREKKESFPLTVTSAQKNPTAFYLCASSINSSETGTRYGYTFGSGTRLTVV.

The rearrangement uses TRBV27 and TRBJ2-3; D not certain. V dropped 5 bases and J dropped 0 bases, with 3 bases sitting between them. Germline V lookup: CDR1 MNHEY, CDR2 SMNVEV (reference sequence). This CDR3 contains 12 residues. CDR3 sequence reads: CASSPSTDTQYF. As DNA, the CDR3 is TGTGCCAGCAGTCCGAGCACAGATACGCAGTATTTT.

The CDR3 loop reads CAISESSGTGNEKLFF. The CDR3 bases are TGTGCCATCAGTGAGTCGTCCGGGACTGGGAATGAAAAACTGTTTTTT. This sequence joins TRBV10-3 and TRBJ1-4; perhaps TRBD1 as D (5 bases). This CDR3 is 16 amino acids long. V shed 0 bases and J shed 5 bases, with 13 bases lying between them. CDR1 is ENHRY, CDR2 SYGVKD, per germline.

The chain joins TRBV30 to TRBJ2-1, with 7 positions matching TRBD1. The CDR3 is 11 residues long. V shed 2 bases, J shed 9 bases, and the junction held 1 base outside the gene matches. CDR1 and CDR2 (germline): GTSNPN, SVGIG (reference sequence). Written as DNA, the CDR3 is TGTGCCTGGAGTAGGGGGCGTGAGCAGTTCTTC. Protein product: CAWSRGREQFF.

CDR3 coding DNA: TGTGCCAGCAGCGGGTCGACAGGGGTCGGGGCCAACGTCCTGACTTTC. This sequence encodes CASSGSTGVGANVLTF. The rearrangement joins TRBV7-2 to TRBJ2-6; 8 bases fit TRBD1. V lost 5 bases, J lost 4 bases, and 7 bases stayed unmatched. CDR1 is SGHTA, CDR2 FQGNSA, per germline. The CDR3 is 16 residues long.

This clone is a singleton in its sample. The J gene is TRBJ1-3, the V gene TRBV10-3; possibly TRBD1 for D (5 bases). The CDR3 is 15 residues long. Trimming removed 6 bases from V and 7 bases from J, with 19 bases in between. From germline, CDR1 is ENHRY and CDR2 SYGVKD. CDR3: CAISEARQGGNTIYF. CDR3 sequence (DNA): TGTGCCATCAGCGAGGCACGGCAGGGCGGCAACACCATATATTTT.

The V gene is TRBV5-5, the J gene TRBJ2-3; D might be TRBD1 (5 bases). CDR3 length: 15 residues. Germline CDR1 SGHKS, CDR2 YYEKEE (reference sequence). V lost 0 bases and J lost 0, with 8 bases in between. In DNA, the CDR3 is TGTGCCAGCAGCTTGGGCCAGGGTAGCACAGATACGCAGTATTTT. This gives the protein CASSLGQGSTDTQYF.

Concerning this clone itself: Lacking the conserved final phenylalanine or tryptophan, this CDR3 likely reflects a read error. Because the CDR3's place on the DNA is in doubt, the DNA is left out and the CDR3 is given as listed by TCRdb. V usage is TRBV2 and J usage is TRBJ1-1; TRBD1, the D gene given by the table, was not confirmed from the DNA. Ends included, the CDR3 has 12 residues. Germline CDR1 reads SNHLY; CDR2 reads FYNNEI. The CDR3 sequence: CASSRTGENIGL.

This clone was recorded many times. This rearrangement joins TRBV7-3 to TRBJ2-1, with 7 bases identical to TRBD1. Trimming removed 5 bases from V and 10 bases from J; junction bases left unmatched: 14. The CDR3 runs 15 residues. Germline V CDR1 and CDR2: SGHTA, FQGTGA. The CDR3 loop reads CASSQRGPGGNEQFF. CDR3 DNA: TGTGCCAGCAGCCAAAGGGGGCCTGGAGGCAACGAGCAGTTCTTC.